A single TCR beta chain is shown here with its context. The antigen it recognizes is unknown. One base away there is no much larger clone; base qualities are not given. According to the study, the label for this sample's time point signals: cycle 2 day 1 (C2D1) of nivolumab. Every trial patient had relapsed after autologous stem cell transplantation, and cohorts A, B and C differed in prior brentuximab vedotin exposure. The trial cohort included more than 55 patients with relapsed/refractory classical Hodgkin lymphoma, and each patient had a best overall response of complete response, partial response or progressive disease. Single-agent nivolumab was administered to trial patients in the multi-cohort phase II CheckMate 205 trial. An independent review committee assessed best overall response using the 2007 International Working Group response criteria. PBMCs from the trial were collected at three points: immediately before nivolumab initiation (C1D1), and during therapy at cycle 2 day 1 and cycle 4 day 1. Peripheral blood was collected in 8 mL Vacutainer Cell Preparation Tubes, from which PBMCs were isolated by centrifugation and then cryopreserved.

Genomic DNA was extracted with the Qiagen DNeasy kit from unsorted PBMCs and from negatively selected CD4+ and CD8+ fractions. TCR beta CDR3 regions were subjected to amplification by immunoSEQ multiplex PCR with primers that anneal to V and J segments. A synthetic immune receptor repertoire was used to minimize amplification bias, and remaining bias was computationally removed after sequencing. The authors' pipeline ran thus. Custom Python scripts were used to quantify repertoire diversity as the Shannon entropy index. Unsorted, CD4+ and CD8+ repertoires were analyzed separately, except for combined analyses in which CD4+ and CD8+ sequences were merged in silico. Clonal expansion was defined as at least a 2-fold frequency increase after treatment relative to C1D1, with a pseudocount of 0.5 for undetected baseline clones. Singleton clones were defined as clones with 0 or 1 copy at C1D1, and non-singleton clones were defined as clones with 2 or more copies. Clones expanded in unsorted samples were labelled as CD4+, CD8+ or unknown by matching protein sequences in sorted samples from the same patient. Wilcoxon tests were applied to paired samples to test diversity changes from C1D1 to C4D1. Imported from immuneACCESS, the table was reduced by TCRdb to in-frame sequences with V and J called. These copies leave out some clones; in studies compared against another copy, an unresolved V gene accounts for under half, and the cause of the remainder is not known. The DNA was the basis for D and trimming; V, J and clone size are from that table. Within this sample are about 11,000 clones, with about 80% of them counted one time only. In total, the top ten clones hold over 4.5% of the sample.

CDR1 and CDR2, per the germline V gene, are MDHEN and SYDVKM. V is clipped by 5 bases and J by 5 bases, and the sequence between their germline boundaries is 6 bases long. There are 11 amino acids in the CDR3, from cysteine to phenylalanine inclusive. Only the CDR3 DNA is retained, 33 bases long and in frame from the first base. The sample comes from a study of PD-1 blockade in classical Hodgkin lymphoma (dated by TCRdb to about 2020). For the wider study: Nivolumab dosing was 3 mg/kg intravenously every 2 weeks, continuing until either disease progression or unacceptable toxicity. The study used CyTOF and TCR beta sequencing to define a peripheral blood immune signature of response to PD-1 blockade in classical Hodgkin lymphoma. The full study reports these points: Trial patients achieving complete response had baseline diversity similar to newly diagnosed patients, whereas partial responders and progressors had significantly lower diversity. CD4+ but not CD8+ TCR diversity rose significantly by C4D1 (p=0.0027 vs p=0.16), most apparent in complete responders (p=0.02). The study was limited to a single clinical trial cohort, and causes of repertoire differences, possibly disease activity or prior therapy, remained undefined. Baseline TCR diversity was reported to be lower in newly diagnosed patients than in healthy donors, and even lower in relapsed/refractory patients. Lower diversity was observed in patients in whom nivolumab was started less than 1 year after ASCT, and these patients were excluded from later analyses so that confounding by immune reconstitution would be avoided.

This sequence uses TRBV28 and TRBJ1-1; the D gene identity is not certain. The receptor's source is a human donor with classical Hodgkin lymphoma. This material consisted of peripheral blood mononuclear cells (PBMCs), taken before the second cycle of nivolumab. CDR3 sequence: CASSQITEAFF. The sequenced DNA: TGTGCCAGCAGTCAGATAACTGAAGCTTTCTTT.